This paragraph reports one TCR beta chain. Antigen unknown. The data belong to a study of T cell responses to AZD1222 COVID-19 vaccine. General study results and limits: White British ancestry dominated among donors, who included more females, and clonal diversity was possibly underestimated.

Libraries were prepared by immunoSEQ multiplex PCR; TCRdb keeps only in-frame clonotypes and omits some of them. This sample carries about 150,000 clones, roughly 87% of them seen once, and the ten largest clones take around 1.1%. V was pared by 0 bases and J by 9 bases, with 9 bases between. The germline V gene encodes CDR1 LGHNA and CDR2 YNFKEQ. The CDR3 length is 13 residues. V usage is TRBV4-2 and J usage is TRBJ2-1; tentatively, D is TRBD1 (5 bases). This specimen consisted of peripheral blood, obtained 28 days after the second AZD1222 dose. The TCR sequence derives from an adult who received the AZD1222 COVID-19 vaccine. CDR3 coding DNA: TGTGCCAGCAGCCAAGAGAAGGGGTTTGAGCAGTTCTTC. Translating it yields CASSQEKGFEQFF.